What follows are 13 T cell receptor beta chains derived from one specimen sequenced in a study of cytomegalovirus exposure and HLA in healthy donors. The PCR had 60 Vbeta and 13 Jbeta primers. The data were produced by immunoSEQ multiplex PCR, yet TCRdb's version contains in-frame clones alone and is incomplete. The sample comprises about 240,000 clones, about 81% of which are singletons, and 5% to 6.5% rests with the top ten. What was sequenced was PBMCs. These TCRs come from a woman in her 40s in good health and CMV-seropositive.

This rearrangement joins TRBV23-1 to TRBJ2-3, with D unclear. TRBV23-1 is marked as an open reading frame, function uncertain. The CDR3 contains 16 residues. V shed 4 bases and J shed 1 base, with 15 bases lying between them. CDR3 residues: CASSLRKPAGTDTQYF. In DNA form, the CDR3 reads TGCGCCAGCAGTCTGAGGAAACCGGCGGGCACAGATACGCAGTATTTT.

The gene calls are TRBV7-9 and TRBJ1-4; TRBD1 is a possible D gene (6 bases). CDR1 SEHNR and CDR2 FQNEAQ come from the germline V gene (reference sequence). This CDR3 contains 15 residues. Trimming shortened V by 2 bases and J by 5 bases, and 12 bases separated the two germline ends. The CDR3 DNA reads as TGTGCCAGCAGCTTATCGACAGGATCAAATGAAAAACTGTTTTTT. It encodes CASSLSTGSNEKLFF.

The chain links TRBV11-2 to TRBJ2-7; TRBD1 aligns across 7 bases. Germline V gives CDR1 SGHAT, CDR2 FQNNGV. The CDR3 runs to 16 residues. J gave up 3 bases and V 1 base, and 9 bases lay outside the gene matches. CDR3 protein: CASSLASRQGLYEQYF. Here the CDR3 DNA reads TGTGCCAGCAGCTTAGCCAGTCGACAGGGTCTCTACGAGCAGTACTTC.

The chain carries TRBV4-1 and TRBJ1-4, with D possibly being TRBD1 (6 bases). This CDR3 has 17 residues. CDR1 and CDR2 from the germline V gene are MGHRA and YSYEKL. Trimming shortened V by 4 bases and J by 0 bases, and 15 bases separated the two germline ends. This CDR3 is CASSPQSGQTTNEKLFF. CDR3 coding DNA: TGCGCCAGCAGCCCACAATCCGGACAGACAACTAATGAAAAACTGTTTTTT.

The gene calls are TRBV7-9 and TRBJ1-1; no clear D gene. CDR1 is SEHNR, CDR2 FQNEAQ, per germline (reference sequence). The CDR3 covers 13 residues. Deletions cut 2 bases from V and 5 bases from J, with 9 bases between. The CDR3 nucleotides read TGTGCCAGCAGCTTACCGGGAAATACTGAAGCTTTCTTT. It translates to CASSLPGNTEAFF.

This chain uses TRBV19 with TRBJ1-1, with D maybe TRBD1 (5 bases). The V end lost 7 bases, the J end lost 4 bases, and 10 bases lay between the germline ends. In germline, CDR1 is LNHDA, CDR2 SQIVND (reference sequence). CDR3 length equals 12 residues. The CDR3 spells CASKGQGTEAFF. In DNA, the CDR3 is TGTGCCAGTAAAGGGCAGGGCACTGAAGCTTTCTTT.

The V and J genes are TRBV27 and TRBJ1-2; 7 bases fit TRBD1. The CDR3 runs to 16 residues. Germline V lookup: CDR1 MNHEY, CDR2 SMNVEV (reference sequence). V was pared by 5 bases and J by 4 bases, with 13 bases of the junction left unmatched. The CDR3 DNA reads TGTGCCAGCAGTATTACACCCGGGACAGACCTCTATGGCTACACCTTC. It codes for CASSITPGTDLYGYTF.

This rearrangement joins TRBV11-2 to TRBJ2-5, with 8 bases lining up with TRBD2. Trimming took 1 base from V and 5 from J; bases not matched to a gene: 9. The CDR3 runs 16 residues. Per germline, CDR1 SGHAT and CDR2 FQNNGV. CDR3 amino acids: CASSLVSGGPVETQYF. CDR3 DNA sequence: TGTGCCAGCAGCTTAGTATCGGGAGGGCCAGTTGAGACCCAGTACTTC.

V is TRBV4-1 and J is TRBJ1-6, with 7 bases identical to TRBD1. The CDR3 totals 15 residues. Trimming cost V 0 bases and J 8 bases; bases outside gene matches: 4. CDR1 is MGHRA and CDR2 is YSYEKL in the germline V gene. CDR3 in DNA: TGCGCCAGCAGCCAAGAACAGGGGAATTATTCACCCCTCCACTTT. Translated: CASSQEQGNYSPLHF.

The genes are TRBV29-1 and TRBJ2-5, with 7 bases that match TRBD1. Germline lookup yields CDR1 SQVTM and CDR2 ANQGSEA. With 6 bases clipped from V and 5 bases from J, the junction kept 12 bases outside the gene matches. The CDR3 has 14 amino acids. The chain's CDR3 is CSVDSTGVGETQYF. The CDR3 DNA follows: TGCAGCGTAGACTCAACAGGGGTGGGGGAGACCCAGTACTTC.

This clone was found once. V and J are TRBV6-5 and TRBJ1-3; perhaps TRBD1 as D (6 bases). The CDR3 totals 15 residues. V lost 6 bases to trimming and J lost 0 bases, with 12 bases between them. CDR1 and CDR2 from the germline V gene are MNHEY and SVGAGI. The CDR3 region has the DNA TGTGCCAGCAGCCCCGGGACACTCTCTGGAAACACCATATATTTT. Its translation is CASSPGTLSGNTIYF.

CDR3 amino acids: CASSLVFTGAYNQPQHF. The CDR3 DNA is TGTGCCAGCAGCTTAGTTTTCACAGGGGCCTACAATCAGCCCCAGCATTTT. The J gene is TRBJ1-5, the V gene TRBV7-2, with 7 nucleotides matching TRBD1. The CDR3 consists of 17 residues. J was trimmed by 3 bases and V by 1 base; bases with no gene match: 9. Germline V gene lookup returns CDR1 SGHTA and CDR2 FQGNSA.

The sample holds a few counts of this clone. The V call is TRBV7-3, the J call TRBJ1-1, with D maybe TRBD1 (6 bases). V lost 5 bases and J lost 11, with 18 bases in between. Looked up from germline, CDR1 is SGHTA and CDR2 is FQGTGA. The CDR3 is 13 residues long. The CDR3 DNA reads as TGTGCCAGCAGCGATTCAACAGGGAATGCGGCTTTCTTT. Its protein is CASSDSTGNAAFF.